The sequence of this TCR beta chain was determined in a study of cytomegalovirus exposure and HLA in healthy donors. Study background: Inside one of the first data releases sat around 86 million unique TCRs taken from HLA-typed donors. Whole-study results and caveats: Three CMV-associated chains proved CMV antigen-specific in vitro.

Everyone who donated was a healthy bone marrow donor. This CDR3 region has 14 residues. Germline loops: CDR1 SGHVS, CDR2 FQNEAQ. The V end was cut by 1 base, the J end by 3 bases, with 6 bases between. Vbeta (60) and Jbeta (13) primers were used in the PCR. The data were produced by immunoSEQ multiplex PCR, yet TCRdb's version contains in-frame clones alone and is incomplete. The sample carries 150,000 to 200,000 clones, roughly 77% recorded once. Worth noting for this clone: Antigen unknown.

The TCR originated in a woman aged 50 to 60 in good health and CMV-seronegative. The sequencing sample was made of PBMCs. The J gene is TRBJ2-2, the V gene TRBV7-8; D is unclear. The CDR3 DNA sequence: TGTGCCAGCAGCTTAGGGAGTTACACCGGGGAGCTGTTTTTT. It encodes CASSLGSYTGELFF.